The source of this TCR beta chain is a study of graft-versus-host responses after intestinal transplantation. As for the study in general: Transplantation in recipients was multivisceral, liver-intestinal, or isolated intestinal. The whole recipient group had anti-thymocyte globulin induction followed by tacrolimus and steroids for three to four years.

Produced via immunoSEQ multiplex PCR; TCRdb's table is partial and in-frame only. The sample holds over 85,000 clones, approximately 92% seen once. Findings and caveats of the study: Recipient marrow showed GvH clones, some seen first in ileum or blood. Researchers found peak circulating GvH clone levels linked to early post-transplant HvG declines.

With respect to this clone: No antigen is known for it.

The sample consisted of unstimulated CD8+ T cells sorted from spleen or lymph node cells, taken before intestinal transplant. The sequence derives from a human donor who received an intestinal transplant.

The CDR3 DNA is TGCGCCAGCAGTGGAGGGGGCCAAGAGACCCAGTACTTC. Translated: CASSGGGQETQYF. The chain has TRBV10-2 and TRBJ2-5; possible D gene TRBD1, 6 bases. The germline CDR1 and CDR2 sequences are WSHSY and SAAADI. CDR3 length: 13 residues. V was clipped by 4 bases and J by 1 base, with 7 bases between them.